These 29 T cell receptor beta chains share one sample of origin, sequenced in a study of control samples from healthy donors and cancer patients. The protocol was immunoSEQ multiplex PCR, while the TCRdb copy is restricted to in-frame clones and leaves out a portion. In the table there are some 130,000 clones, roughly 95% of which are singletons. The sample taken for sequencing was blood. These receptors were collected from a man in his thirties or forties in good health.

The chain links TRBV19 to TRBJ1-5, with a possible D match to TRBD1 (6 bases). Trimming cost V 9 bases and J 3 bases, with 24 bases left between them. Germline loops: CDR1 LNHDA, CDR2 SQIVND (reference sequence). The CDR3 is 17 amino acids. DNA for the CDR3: TGTGCCAGCCTATTAGGGGGGCGGGGGCCCTACAATCAGCCCCAGCATTTT. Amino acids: CASLLGGRGPYNQPQHF.

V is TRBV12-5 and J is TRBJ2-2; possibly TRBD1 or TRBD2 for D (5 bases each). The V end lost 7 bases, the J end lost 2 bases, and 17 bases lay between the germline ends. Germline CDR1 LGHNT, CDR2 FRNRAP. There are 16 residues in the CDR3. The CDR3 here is CASVPTGTGNTGELFF. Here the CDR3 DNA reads TGTGCTAGTGTCCCGACCGGGACGGGAAACACCGGGGAGCTGTTTTTT.

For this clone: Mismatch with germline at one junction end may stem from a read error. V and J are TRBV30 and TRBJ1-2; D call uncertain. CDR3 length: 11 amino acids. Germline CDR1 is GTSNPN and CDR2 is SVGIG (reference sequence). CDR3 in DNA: TGTGCCTGGAGCCCGAACACTGACTCAGCCTTC. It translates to CAWSPNTDSAF. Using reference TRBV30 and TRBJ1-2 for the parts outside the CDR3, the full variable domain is SQTIHQWPATLVQPVGSPLSLECTVEGTSNPNLYWYRQAAGRGLQLLFYSVGIGQISSEVPQNLSASRPQDRQFILSSKKLLLSDSGFYLCAWSPNTDSAFGSGTRLTVV.

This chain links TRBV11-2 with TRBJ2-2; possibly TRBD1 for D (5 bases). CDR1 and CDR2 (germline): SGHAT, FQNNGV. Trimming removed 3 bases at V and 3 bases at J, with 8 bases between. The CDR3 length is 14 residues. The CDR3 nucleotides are TGTGCCAGCAGCTTCCAGGGTCACACCGGGGAGCTGTTTTTT. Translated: CASSFQGHTGELFF.

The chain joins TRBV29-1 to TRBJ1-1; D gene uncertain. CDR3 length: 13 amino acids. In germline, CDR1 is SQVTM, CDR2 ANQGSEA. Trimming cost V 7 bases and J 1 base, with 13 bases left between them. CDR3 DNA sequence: TGCAGCGGTCGGACGGTGGGGAACACTGAAGCTTTCTTT. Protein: CSGRTVGNTEAFF. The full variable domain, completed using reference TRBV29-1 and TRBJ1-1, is SAVISQKPSRDICQRGTSLTIQCQVDSQVTMMFWYRQQPGQSLTLIATANQGSEATYESGFVIDKFPISRPNLTFSTLTVSNMSPEDSSIYLCSGRTVGNTEAFFGQGTRLTVV.

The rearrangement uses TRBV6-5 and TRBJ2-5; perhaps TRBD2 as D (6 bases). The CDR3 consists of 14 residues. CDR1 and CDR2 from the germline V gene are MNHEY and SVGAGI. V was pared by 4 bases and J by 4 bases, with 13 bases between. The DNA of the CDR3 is TGTGCCAGCAGTTCGGGACTGTCGATAGAGACCCAGTACTTC. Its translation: CASSSGLSIETQYF.

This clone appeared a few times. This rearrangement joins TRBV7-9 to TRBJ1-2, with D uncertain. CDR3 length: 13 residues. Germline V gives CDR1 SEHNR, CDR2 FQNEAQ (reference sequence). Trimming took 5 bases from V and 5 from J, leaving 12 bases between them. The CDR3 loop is CASSPGAGYGYTF. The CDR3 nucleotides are TGTGCCAGCAGCCCCGGAGCGGGATATGGCTACACCTTC.

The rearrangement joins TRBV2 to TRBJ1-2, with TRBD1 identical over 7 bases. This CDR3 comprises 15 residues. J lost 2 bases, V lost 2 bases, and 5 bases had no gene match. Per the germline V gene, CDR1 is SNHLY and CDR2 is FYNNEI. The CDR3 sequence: CASSERTGTNYGYTF. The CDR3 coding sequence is TGTGCCAGCAGTGAACGGACAGGCACCAACTATGGCTACACCTTC.

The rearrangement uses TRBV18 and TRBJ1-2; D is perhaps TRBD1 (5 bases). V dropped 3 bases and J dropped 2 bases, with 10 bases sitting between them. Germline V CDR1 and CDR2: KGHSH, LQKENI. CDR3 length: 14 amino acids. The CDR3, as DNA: TGTGCCAGCTCACCGTCCCGGGACAACTATGGCTACACCTTC. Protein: CASSPSRDNYGYTF.

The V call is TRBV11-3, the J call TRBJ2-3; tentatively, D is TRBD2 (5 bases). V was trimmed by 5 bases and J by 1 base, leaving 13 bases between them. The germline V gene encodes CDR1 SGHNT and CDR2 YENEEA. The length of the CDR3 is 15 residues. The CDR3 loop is CASSPFPLGTDTQYF. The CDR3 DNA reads TGTGCCAGCAGCCCCTTCCCACTAGGCACAGATACGCAGTATTTT.

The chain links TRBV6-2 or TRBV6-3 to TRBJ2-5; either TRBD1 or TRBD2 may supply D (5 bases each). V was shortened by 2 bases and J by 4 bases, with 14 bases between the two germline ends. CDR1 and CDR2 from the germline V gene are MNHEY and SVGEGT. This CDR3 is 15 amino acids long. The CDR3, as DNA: TGTGCCAGCAGTTACCTCGCGACGAGGGGAGAGACCCAGTACTTC. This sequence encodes CASSYLATRGETQYF.

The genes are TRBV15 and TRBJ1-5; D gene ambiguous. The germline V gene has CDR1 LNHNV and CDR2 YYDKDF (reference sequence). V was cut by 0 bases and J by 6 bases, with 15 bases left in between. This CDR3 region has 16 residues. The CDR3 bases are TGTGCCACCAGCAGAGAGGGCGTAGCCGGTCGTCAGCCCCAGCATTTT. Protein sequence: CATSREGVAGRQPQHF.

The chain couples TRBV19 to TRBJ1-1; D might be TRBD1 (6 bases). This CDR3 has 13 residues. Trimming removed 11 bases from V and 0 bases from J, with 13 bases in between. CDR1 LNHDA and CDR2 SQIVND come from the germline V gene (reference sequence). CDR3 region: CAARGGMNTEAFF. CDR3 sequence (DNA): TGTGCCGCCAGGGGAGGGATGAACACTGAAGCTTTCTTT.

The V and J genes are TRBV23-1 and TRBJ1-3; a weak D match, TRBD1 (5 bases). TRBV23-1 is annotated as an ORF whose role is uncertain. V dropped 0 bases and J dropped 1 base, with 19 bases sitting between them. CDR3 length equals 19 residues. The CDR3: CASSQSGGRDPLSGNTIYF. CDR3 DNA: TGCGCCAGCAGTCAATCGGGGGGGAGGGACCCACTATCTGGAAACACCATATATTTT.

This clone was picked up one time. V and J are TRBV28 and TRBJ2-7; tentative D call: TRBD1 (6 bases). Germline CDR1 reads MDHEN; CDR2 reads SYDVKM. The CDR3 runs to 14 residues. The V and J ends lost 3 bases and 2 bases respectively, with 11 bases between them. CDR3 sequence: CASSFQDRAYEQYF. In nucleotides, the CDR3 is TGTGCCAGCAGTTTCCAGGACAGAGCCTACGAGCAGTACTTC.

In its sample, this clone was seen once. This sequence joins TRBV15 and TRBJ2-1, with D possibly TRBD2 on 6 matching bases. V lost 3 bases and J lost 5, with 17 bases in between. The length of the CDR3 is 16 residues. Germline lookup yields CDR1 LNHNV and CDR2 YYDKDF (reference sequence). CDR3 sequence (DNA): TGTGCCACCAGCAGCGCGACTAGGAGGCGCAACAATGAGCAGTTCTTC. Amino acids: CATSSATRRRNNEQFF. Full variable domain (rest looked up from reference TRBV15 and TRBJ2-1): DAMVIQNPRYQVTQFGKPVTLSCSQTLNHNVMYWYQQKSSQAPKLLFHYYDKDFNNEADTPDNFQSRRPNTSFCFLDIRSPGLGDTAMYLCATSSATRRRNNEQFFGPGTRLTVL.

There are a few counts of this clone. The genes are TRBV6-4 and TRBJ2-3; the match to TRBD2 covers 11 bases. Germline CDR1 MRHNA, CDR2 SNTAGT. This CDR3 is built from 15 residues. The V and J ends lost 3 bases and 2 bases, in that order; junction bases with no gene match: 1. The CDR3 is CASSDSGGATDTQYF. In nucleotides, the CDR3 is TGTGCCAGCAGTGATAGCGGGGGGGCCACAGATACGCAGTATTTT.

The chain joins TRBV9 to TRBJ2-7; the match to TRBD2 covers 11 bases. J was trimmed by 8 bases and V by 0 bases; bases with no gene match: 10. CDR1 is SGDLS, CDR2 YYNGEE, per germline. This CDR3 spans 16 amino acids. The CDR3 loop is CASSVALTSGEAKQYF. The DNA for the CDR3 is TGTGCCAGCAGCGTAGCCTTGACTAGCGGGGAAGCAAAGCAGTACTTC.

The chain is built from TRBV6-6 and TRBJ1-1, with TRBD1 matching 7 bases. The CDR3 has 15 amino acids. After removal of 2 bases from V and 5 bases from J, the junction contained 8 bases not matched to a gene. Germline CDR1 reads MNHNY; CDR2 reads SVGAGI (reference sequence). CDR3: CASSYPGRGRTEAFF. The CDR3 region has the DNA TGTGCCAGCAGTTACCCCGGGAGGGGGCGAACTGAAGCTTTCTTT.

CDR3 amino acids: CASSSRAGNTIYF. The CDR3 nucleotides read TGTGCCAGCAGTTCGCGGGCTGGAAACACCATATATTTT. The chain employs TRBV27 and TRBJ1-3; D gene uncertain. Trimming removed 4 bases from V and 2 bases from J, with 6 bases in between. Looked up from germline, CDR1 is MNHEY and CDR2 is SMNVEV (reference sequence). CDR3 size: 13 residues.

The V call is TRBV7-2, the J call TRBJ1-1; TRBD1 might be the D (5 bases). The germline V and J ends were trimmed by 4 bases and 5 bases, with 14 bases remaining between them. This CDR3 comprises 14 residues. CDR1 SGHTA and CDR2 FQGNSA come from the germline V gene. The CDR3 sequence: CASSSHPGGTEAFF. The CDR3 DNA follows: TGTGCCAGCAGCTCGCACCCGGGGGGGACTGAAGCTTTCTTT.

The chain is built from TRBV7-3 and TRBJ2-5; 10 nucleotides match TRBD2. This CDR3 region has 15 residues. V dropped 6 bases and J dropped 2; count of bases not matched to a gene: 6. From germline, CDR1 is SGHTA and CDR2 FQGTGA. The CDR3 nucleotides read TGTGCCAGCAGTCCTAGCGGGGGACTTCAAGAGACCCAGTACTTC. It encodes CASSPSGGLQETQYF.

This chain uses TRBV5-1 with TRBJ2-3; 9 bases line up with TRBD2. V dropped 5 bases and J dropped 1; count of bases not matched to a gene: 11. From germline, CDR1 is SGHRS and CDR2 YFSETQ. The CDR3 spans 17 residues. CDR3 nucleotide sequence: TGCGCCAGCAGTTTAGCGGGGGCCCCTGGGCGCACAGATACGCAGTATTTT. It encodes CASSLAGAPGRTDTQYF.

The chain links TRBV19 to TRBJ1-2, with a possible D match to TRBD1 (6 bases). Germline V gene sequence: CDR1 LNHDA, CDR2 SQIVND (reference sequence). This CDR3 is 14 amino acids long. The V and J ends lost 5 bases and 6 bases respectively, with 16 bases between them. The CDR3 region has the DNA TGTGCCAGTAGTGATGGACAGCGCAGGCATGGCTACACCTTC. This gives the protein CASSDGQRRHGYTF.

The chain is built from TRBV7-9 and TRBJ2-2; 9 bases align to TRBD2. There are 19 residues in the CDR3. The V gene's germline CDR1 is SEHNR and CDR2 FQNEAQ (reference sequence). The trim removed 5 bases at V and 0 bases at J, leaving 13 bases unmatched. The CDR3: CASSRQSGTSQTNTGELFF. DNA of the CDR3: TGTGCCAGCAGCCGGCAGAGTGGGACTAGCCAAACGAACACCGGGGAGCTGTTTTTT.

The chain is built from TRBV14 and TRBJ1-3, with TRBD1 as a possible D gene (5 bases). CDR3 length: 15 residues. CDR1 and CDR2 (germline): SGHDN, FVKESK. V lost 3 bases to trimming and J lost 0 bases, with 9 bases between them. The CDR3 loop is CASSHGHFSGNTIYF. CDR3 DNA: TGTGCCAGCAGCCATGGACACTTCTCTGGAAACACCATATATTTT.

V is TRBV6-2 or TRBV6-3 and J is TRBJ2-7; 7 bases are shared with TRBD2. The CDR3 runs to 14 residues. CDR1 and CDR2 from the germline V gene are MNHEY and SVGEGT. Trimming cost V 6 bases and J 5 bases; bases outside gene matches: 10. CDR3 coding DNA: TGTGCCAGCAGGCCTAGCGGTAGAAGGGACGAGCAGTACTTC. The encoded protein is CASRPSGRRDEQYF.

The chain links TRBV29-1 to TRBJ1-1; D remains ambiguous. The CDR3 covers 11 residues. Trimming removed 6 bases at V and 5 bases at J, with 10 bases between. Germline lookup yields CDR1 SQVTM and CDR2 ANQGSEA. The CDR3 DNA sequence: TGCAGCGTCTTGACGGGGACTGAAGCTTTCTTT. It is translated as CSVLTGTEAFF.

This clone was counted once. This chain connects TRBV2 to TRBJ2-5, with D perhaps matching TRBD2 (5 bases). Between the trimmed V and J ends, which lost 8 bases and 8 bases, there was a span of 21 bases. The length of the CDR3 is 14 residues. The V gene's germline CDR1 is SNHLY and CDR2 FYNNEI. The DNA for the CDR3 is TGTGCCAGCGCAGGTACGGGGTCGCGCGAAACCCAGTACTTC. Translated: CASAGTGSRETQYF.